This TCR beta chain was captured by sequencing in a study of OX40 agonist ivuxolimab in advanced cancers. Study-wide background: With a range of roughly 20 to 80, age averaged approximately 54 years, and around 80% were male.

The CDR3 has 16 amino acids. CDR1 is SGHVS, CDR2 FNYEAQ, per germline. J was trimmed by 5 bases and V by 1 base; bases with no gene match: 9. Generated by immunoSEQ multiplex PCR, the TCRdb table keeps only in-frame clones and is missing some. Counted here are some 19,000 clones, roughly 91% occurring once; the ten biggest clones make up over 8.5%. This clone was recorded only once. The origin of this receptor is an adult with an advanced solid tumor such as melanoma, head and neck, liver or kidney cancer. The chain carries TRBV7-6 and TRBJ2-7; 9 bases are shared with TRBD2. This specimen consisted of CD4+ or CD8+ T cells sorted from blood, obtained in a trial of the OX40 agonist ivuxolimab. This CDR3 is CASSLGLVAGVNEQYF. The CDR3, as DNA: TGTGCCAGCAGCTTAGGTCTGGTAGCGGGAGTGAACGAGCAGTACTTC.